This T cell receptor (beta chain) derives from a study of Ad26.COV2.S vaccination and SARS-CoV-2 variants. Specified treatment: about 20 received Ad26.COV2.S at low or high dose, single or two shots; about 5 received placebo; per-sample allocation not given. Sample collection was performed on day 63 after the first vaccine or placebo injection. Repertoires were generated with immunoSEQ multiplex PCR, while TCRdb's copy carries only in-frame clones and drops some. The sample contains 380,000 or so clones, about four fifths of which appear only once. The V segment lost 9 bases and the J segment 5 bases; nucleotides outside the gene matches: 9. Germline V gives CDR1 KGHDR, CDR2 SFDVKD. The CDR3 sequence is 14 residues long.

The sample here was peripheral blood, taken in a trial of Ad26.COV2.S vaccine versus placebo. V usage is TRBV24-1 and J usage is TRBJ2-3, with TRBD2 matching over 8 bases. The clonotype was recovered from a person between 18 and 65 years old who received the Ad26.COV2.S COVID-19 vaccine or a placebo. CDR3 coding DNA: TGTGCCACCCGTACGAGCGGGAGTGAAGATACGCAGTATTTT. This sequence encodes CATRTSGSEDTQYF.